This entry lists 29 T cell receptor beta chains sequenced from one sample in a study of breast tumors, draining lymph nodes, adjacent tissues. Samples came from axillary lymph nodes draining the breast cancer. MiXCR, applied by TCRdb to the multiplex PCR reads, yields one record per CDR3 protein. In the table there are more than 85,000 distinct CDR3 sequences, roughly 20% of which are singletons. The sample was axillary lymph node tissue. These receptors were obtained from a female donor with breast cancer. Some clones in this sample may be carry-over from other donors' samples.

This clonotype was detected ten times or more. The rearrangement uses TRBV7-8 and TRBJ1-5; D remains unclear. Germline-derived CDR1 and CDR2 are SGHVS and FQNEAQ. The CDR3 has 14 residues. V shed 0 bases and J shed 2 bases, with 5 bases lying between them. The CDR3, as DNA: TGTGCCAGCAGCTTAGCGTTGGGCAATCAGCCCCAGCATTTT. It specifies CASSLALGNQPQHF.

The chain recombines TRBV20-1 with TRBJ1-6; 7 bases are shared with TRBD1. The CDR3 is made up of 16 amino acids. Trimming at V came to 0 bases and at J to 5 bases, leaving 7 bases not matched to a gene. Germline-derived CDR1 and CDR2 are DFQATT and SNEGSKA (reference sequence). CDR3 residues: CSARDLYQGDNSPLHF. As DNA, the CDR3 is TGCAGTGCTAGAGATCTCTACCAGGGGGATAATTCACCCCTCCACTTT.

In nucleotides, the CDR3 is TGTGCCAGTTCGACAGGGTCCCCTTGGAATGAGCAGTTCTTC. This codes for CASSTGSPWNEQFF. The chain employs TRBV28 and TRBJ2-1; 7 bases match TRBD1. Germline assignment: CDR1 MDHEN and CDR2 SYDVKM. The CDR3 spans 14 residues. V was pared by 9 bases and J by 7 bases, with 12 bases of the junction left unmatched.

The CDR3 here is CAWSTGLGGTDTQYF. The CDR3 DNA follows: TGTGCCTGGAGTACGGGGCTCGGGGGCACAGATACGCAGTATTTT. The chain combines TRBV30 with TRBJ2-3; D might be TRBD1 or TRBD2, each matching 5 bases. Germline CDR1 GTSNPN, CDR2 SVGIG (reference sequence). V was pared by 2 bases and J by 1 base, with 13 bases between. The CDR3 runs to 15 residues.

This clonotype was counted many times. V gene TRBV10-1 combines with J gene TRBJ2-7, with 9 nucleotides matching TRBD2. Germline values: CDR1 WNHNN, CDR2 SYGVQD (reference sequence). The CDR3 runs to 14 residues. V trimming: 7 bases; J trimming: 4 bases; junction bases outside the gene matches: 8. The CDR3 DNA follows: TGCGCCAGCATGGGAGCGGGAGGAAGTTACGAGCAGTACTTC. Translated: CASMGAGGSYEQYF.

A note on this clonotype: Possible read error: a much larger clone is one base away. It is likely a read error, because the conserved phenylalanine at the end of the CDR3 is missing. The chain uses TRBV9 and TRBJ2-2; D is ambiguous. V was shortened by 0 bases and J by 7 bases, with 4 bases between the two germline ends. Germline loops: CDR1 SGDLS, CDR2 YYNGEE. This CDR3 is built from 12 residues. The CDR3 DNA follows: TGTGCCAGCAGCGTAGGTGTCGGGGAGCTGTTTTCT. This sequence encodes CASSVGVGELFS.

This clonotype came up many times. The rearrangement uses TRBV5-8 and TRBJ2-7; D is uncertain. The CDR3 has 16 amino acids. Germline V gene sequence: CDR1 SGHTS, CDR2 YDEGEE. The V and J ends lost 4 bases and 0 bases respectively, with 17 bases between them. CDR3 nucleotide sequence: TGTGCCAGCAGCCCGAAACCGGGCCATGTCTCCTACGAGCAGTACTTC. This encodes CASSPKPGHVSYEQYF.

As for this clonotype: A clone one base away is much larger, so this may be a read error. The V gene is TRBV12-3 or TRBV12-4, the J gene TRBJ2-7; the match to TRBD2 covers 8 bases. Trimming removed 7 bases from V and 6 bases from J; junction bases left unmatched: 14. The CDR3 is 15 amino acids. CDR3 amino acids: CASNVERGPTCEQYF. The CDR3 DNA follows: TGTGCCAGCAACGTTGAGCGGGGGCCTACCTGCGAGCAGTACTTC.

The CDR3 nucleotides read TGTGCCAGCTCACCGTTGCAGGGGCTAAGCACAGATACGCAGTATTTT. Residues: CASSPLQGLSTDTQYF. This chain links TRBV18 with TRBJ2-3; the D gene is possibly TRBD1 (6 bases). Germline lookup yields CDR1 KGHSH and CDR2 LQKENI. Trimming cost V 3 bases and J 0 bases, with 13 bases left between them. This CDR3 comprises 16 residues.

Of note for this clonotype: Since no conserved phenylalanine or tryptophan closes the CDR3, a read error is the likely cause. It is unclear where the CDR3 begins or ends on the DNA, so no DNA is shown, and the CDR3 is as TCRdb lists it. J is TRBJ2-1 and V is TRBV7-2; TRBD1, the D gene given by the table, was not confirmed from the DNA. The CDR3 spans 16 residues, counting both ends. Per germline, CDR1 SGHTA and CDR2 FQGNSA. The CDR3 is CASSTRKRGPREEQSL.

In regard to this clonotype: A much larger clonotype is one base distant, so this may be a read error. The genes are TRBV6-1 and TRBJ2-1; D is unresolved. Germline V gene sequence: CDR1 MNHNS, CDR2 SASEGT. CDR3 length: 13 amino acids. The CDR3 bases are TGTGCCAGCAGTGAAGCTGGCCCTGATGAGCGGTTCTTC. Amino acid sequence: CASSEAGPDERFF.

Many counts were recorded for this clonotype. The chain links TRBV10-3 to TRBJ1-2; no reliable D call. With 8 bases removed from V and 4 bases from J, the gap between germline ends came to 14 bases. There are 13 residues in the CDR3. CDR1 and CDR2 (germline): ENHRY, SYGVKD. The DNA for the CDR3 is TGTGCCATCGATACTCCTGGTAGCTATGGCTACACCTTC. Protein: CAIDTPGSYGYTF.

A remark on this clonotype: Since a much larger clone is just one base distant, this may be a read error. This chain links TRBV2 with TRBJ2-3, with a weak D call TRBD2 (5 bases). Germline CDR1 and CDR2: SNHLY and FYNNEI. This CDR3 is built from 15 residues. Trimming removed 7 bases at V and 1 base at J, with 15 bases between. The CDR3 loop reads CASKKASLGTDTQYF. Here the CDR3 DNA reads TGTGCCAGCAAGAAGGCTAGCTTGGGCACAGATACGCAGTATTTT.

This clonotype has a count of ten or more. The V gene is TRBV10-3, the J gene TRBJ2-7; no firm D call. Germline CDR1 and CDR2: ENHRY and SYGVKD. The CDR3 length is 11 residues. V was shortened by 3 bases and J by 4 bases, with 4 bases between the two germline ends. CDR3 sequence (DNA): TGTGCCATCAGTGAAGGTTACGAGCAGTACTTC. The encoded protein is CAISEGYEQYF.

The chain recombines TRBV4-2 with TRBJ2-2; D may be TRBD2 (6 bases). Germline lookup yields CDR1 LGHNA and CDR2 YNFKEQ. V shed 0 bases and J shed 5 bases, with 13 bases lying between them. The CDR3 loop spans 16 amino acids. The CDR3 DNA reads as TGTGCCAGCAGCCAAGATGCCGGGGGTTTAACCGGGGAGCTGTTTTTT. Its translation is CASSQDAGGLTGELFF.

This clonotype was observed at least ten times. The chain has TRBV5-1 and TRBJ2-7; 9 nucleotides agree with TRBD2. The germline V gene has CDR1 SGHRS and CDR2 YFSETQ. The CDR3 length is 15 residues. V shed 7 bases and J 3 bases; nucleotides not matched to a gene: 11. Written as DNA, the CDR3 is TGCGCCAGCGGTTGGGATTCGCGGGGGGGCTACGAGCAGTACTTC. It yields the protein CASGWDSRGGYEQYF.

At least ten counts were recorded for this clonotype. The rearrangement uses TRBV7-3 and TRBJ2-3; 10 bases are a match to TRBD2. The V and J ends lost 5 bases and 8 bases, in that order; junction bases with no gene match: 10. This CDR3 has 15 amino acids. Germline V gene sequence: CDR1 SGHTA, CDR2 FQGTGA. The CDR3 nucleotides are TGTGCCAGCAGCCAAGCGGGAGGGCTAGCGGGTACGCAGTATTTT. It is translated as CASSQAGGLAGTQYF. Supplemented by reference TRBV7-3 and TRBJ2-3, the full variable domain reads GAGVSQTPSNKVTEKGKYVELRCDPISGHTALYWYRQSLGQGPEFLIYFQGTGAADDSGLPNDRFFAVRPEGSVSTLKIQRTERGDSAVYLCASSQAGGLAGTQYFGPGTRLTVL.

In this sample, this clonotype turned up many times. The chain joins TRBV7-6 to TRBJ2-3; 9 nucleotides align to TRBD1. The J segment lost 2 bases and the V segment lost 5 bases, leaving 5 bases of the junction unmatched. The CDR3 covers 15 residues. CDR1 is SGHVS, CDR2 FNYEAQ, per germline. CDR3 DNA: TGTGCCAGCAGCCTACGGGACAGGGACACAGATACGCAGTATTTT. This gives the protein CASSLRDRDTDTQYF. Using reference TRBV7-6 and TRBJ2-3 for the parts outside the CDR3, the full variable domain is GAGVSQSPRYKVTKRGQDVALRCDPISGHVSLYWYRQALGQGPEFLTYFNYEAQQDKSGLPNDRFSAERPEGSISTLTIQRTEQRDSAMYRCASSLRDRDTDTQYFGPGTRLTVL.

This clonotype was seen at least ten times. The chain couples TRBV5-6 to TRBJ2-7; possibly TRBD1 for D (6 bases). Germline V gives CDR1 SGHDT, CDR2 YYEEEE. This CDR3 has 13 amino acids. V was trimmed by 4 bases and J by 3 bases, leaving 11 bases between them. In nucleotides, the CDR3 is TGTGCCAGCAGCGGGACACTTCGCTACGAGCAGTACTTC. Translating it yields CASSGTLRYEQYF. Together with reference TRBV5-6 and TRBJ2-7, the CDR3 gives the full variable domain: DAGVTQSPTHLIKTRGQQVTLRCSPKSGHDTVSWYQQALGQGPQFIFQYYEEEERQRGNFPDRFSGHQFPNYSSELNVNALLLGDSALYLCASSGTLRYEQYFGPGTRLTVT.

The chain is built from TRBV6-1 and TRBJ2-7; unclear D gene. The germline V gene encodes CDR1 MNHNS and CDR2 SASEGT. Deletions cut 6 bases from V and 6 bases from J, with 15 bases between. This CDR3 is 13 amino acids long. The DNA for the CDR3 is TGTGCCAGCAGCGACGTTATTACCTGCGAGCAGTACTTC. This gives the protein CASSDVITCEQYF.

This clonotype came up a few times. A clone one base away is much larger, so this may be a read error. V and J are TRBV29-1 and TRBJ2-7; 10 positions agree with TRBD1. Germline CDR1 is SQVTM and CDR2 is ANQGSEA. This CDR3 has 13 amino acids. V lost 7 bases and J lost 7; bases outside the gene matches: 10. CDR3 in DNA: TGCAGCGCATCCGGGACAGGGGTCGGTGAGCAGTACTTC. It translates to CSASGTGVGEQYF.

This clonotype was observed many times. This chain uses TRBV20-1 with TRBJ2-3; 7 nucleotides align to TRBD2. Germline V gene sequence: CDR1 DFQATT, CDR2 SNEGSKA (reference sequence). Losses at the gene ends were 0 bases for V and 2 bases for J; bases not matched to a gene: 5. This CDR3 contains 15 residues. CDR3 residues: CSARDRTSPTDTQYF. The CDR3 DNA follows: TGCAGTGCTAGAGATAGGACTAGTCCCACAGATACGCAGTATTTT.

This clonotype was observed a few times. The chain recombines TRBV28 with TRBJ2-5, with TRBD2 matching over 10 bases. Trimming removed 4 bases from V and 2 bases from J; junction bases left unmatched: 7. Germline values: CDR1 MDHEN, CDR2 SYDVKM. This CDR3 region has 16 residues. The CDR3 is CASSSLAGVVQETQYF. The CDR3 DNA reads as TGTGCCAGCAGTTCCCTAGCGGGAGTTGTACAAGAGACCCAGTACTTC.

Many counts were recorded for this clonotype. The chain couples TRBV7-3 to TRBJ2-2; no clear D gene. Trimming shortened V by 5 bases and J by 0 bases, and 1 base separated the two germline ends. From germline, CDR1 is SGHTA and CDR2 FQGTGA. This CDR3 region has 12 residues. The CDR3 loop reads CASSPNTGELFF. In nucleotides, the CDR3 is TGTGCCAGCAGCCCGAACACCGGGGAGCTGTTTTTT. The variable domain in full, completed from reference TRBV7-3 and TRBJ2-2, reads GAGVSQTPSNKVTEKGKYVELRCDPISGHTALYWYRQSLGQGPEFLIYFQGTGAADDSGLPNDRFFAVRPEGSVSTLKIQRTERGDSAVYLCASSPNTGELFFGEGSRLTVL.

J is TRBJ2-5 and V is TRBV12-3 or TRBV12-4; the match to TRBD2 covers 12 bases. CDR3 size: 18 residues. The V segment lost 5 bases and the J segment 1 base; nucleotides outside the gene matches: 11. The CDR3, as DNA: TGTGCCAGCAGTCAGACCACTGGACTAGCGGGGAGCCAAGAGACCCAGTACTTC. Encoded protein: CASSQTTGLAGSQETQYF.

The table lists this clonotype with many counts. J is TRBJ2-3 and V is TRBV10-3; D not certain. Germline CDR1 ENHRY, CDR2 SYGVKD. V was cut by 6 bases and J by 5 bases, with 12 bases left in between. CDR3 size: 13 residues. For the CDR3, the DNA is TGTGCCATCAGGGGGTTAGATGGAGATACGCAGTATTTT. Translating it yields CAIRGLDGDTQYF.

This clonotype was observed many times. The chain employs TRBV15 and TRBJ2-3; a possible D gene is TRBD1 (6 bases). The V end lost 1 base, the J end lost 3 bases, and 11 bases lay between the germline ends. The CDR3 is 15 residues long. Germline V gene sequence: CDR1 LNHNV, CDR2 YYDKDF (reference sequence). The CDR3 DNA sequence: TGTGCCACCAGCAGAGGGGGCAGGGGAACAGATACGCAGTATTTT. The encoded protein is CATSRGGRGTDTQYF. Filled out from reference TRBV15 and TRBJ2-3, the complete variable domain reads DAMVIQNPRYQVTQFGKPVTLSCSQTLNHNVMYWYQQKSSQAPKLLFHYYDKDFNNEADTPDNFQSRRPNTSFCFLDIRSPGLGDTAMYLCATSRGGRGTDTQYFGPGTRLTVL.

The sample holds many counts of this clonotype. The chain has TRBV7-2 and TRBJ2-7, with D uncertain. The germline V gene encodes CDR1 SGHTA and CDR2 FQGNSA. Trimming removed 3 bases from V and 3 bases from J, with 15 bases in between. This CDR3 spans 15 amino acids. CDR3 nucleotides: TGTGCCAGCAGCTTGGCCCCCGGGTGGGACTACGAGCAGTACTTC. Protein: CASSLAPGWDYEQYF.

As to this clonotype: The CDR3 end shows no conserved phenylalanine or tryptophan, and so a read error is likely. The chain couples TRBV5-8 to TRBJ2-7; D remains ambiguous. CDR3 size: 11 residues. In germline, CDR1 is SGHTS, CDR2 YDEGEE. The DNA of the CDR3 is TGTGCCGGCAGCTTTCGCTACGAGCAGTACCTC. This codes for CAGSFRYEQYL.